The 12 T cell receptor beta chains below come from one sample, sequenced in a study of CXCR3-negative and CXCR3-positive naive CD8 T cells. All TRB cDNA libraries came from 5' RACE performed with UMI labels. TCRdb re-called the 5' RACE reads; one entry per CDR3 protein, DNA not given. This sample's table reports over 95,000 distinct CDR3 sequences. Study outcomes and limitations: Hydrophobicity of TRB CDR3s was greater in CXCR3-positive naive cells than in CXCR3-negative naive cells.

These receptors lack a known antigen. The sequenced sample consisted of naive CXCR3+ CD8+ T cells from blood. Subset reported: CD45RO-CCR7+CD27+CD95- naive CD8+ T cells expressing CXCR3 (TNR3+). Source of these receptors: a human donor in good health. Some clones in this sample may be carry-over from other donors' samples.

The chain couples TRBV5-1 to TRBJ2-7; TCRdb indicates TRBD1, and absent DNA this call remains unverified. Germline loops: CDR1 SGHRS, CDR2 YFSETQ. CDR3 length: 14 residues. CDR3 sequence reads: CASSSAQVNYEQYF.

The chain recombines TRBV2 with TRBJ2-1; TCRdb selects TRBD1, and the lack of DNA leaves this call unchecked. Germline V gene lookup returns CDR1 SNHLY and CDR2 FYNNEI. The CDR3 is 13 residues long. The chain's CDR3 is CASGTGPYNEQFF.

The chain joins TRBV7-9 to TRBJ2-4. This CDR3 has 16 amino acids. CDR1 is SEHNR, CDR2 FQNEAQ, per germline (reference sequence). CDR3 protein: CASSLTWSQAKNIQYF.

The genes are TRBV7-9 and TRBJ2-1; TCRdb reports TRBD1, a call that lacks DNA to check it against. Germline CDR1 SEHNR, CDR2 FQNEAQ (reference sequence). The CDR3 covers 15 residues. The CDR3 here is CASSQQTGTGFEQFF.

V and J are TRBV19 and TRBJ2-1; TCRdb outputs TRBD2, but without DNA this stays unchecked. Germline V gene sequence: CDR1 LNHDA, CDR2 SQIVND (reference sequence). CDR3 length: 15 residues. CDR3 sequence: CASSIGAYTYNEQFF.

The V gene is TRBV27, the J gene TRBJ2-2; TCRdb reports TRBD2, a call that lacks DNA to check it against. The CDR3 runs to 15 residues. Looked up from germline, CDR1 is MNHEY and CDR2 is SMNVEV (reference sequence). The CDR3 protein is CASTWGSGSTGELFF.

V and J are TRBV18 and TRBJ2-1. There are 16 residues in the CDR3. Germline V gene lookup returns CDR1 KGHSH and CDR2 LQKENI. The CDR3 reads CASSPMKQGVHNEQFF.

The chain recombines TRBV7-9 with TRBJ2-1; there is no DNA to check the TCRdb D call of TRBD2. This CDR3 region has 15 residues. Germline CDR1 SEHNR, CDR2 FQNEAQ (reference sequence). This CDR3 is CASSLPGTRNNEQFF. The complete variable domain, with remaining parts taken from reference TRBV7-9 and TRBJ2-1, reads DTGVSQNPRHKITKRGQNVTFRCDPISEHNRLYWYRQTLGQGPEFLTYFQNEAQLEKSRLLSDRFSAERPKGSFSTLEIQRTEQGDSAMYLCASSLPGTRNNEQFFGPGTRLTVL.

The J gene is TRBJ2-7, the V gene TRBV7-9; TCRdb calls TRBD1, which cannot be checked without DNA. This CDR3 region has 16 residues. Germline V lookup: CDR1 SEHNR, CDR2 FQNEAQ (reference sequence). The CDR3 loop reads CASSSPTHGGVHEQYF.

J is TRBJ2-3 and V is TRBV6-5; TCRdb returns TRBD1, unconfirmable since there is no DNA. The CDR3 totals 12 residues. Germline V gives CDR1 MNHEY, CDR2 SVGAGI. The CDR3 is CASSYKGVTQYF.

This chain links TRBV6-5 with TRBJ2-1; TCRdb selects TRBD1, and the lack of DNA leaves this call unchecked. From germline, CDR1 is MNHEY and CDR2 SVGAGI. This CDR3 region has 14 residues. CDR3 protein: CASSYTTGDNEQFF.

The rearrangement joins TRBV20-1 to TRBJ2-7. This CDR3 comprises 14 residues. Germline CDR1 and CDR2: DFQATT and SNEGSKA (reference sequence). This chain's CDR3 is CSANNPTETYEQYF.